The 26 T cell receptor beta chains presented below share a single source sample, sequenced in a study of shared clonotypes between healthy human individuals. Generated by immunoSEQ multiplex PCR, the TCRdb table keeps only in-frame clones and is missing some. The sample gives 2 million to 2.5 million clones, 85% to 95% of which show up once; 0.35% to 0.5% is in the top ten. The sample comprised naive CD4+ T cells from PBMCs. Subset given: CD45RA+ positively selected. These receptors all stem from a man aged 18 to 35 in good health. Some clones in this sample may be carry-over from other donors' samples.

The J gene is TRBJ2-1, the V gene TRBV7-9; 9 bases are a match to TRBD2. V dropped 5 bases and J dropped 2; count of bases not matched to a gene: 13. From germline, CDR1 is SEHNR and CDR2 FQNEAQ (reference sequence). The CDR3 is made up of 18 amino acids. The CDR3, as DNA: TGTGCCAGCAGCGATAGGGGCATGGCGGGAGGGGCCTACAATGAGCAGTTCTTC. Translation: CASSDRGMAGGAYNEQFF.

The rearrangement uses TRBV7-9 and TRBJ1-4, with D perhaps matching TRBD1 (5 bases). The CDR3 totals 14 residues. The V and J ends lost 3 bases and 4 bases respectively, with 9 bases between them. Germline-derived CDR1 and CDR2 are SEHNR and FQNEAQ (reference sequence). CDR3 in DNA: TGTGCCAGCAGCTTGGGGGTGGGTAATGAAAAACTGTTTTTT. It specifies CASSLGVGNEKLFF.

The V and J genes are TRBV25-1 and TRBJ2-1; D tentatively fits TRBD1 or TRBD2 (5 bases each). This CDR3 has 11 amino acids. Trimming removed 4 bases at V and 16 bases at J, with 14 bases between. The V gene's germline CDR1 is MGHDK and CDR2 SYGVNS. The CDR3 DNA reads as TGTGCCAGCAGTGGACCGACAGCGGATTTCTTC. It codes for CASSGPTADFF.

The rearrangement links TRBV14 to TRBJ2-7; D unclear. The CDR3 covers 12 residues. The V end lost 1 base, the J end lost 3 bases, and 4 bases lay between the germline ends. Germline CDR1 reads SGHDN; CDR2 reads FVKESK. The CDR3 is CASSQVRYEQYF. The CDR3 DNA reads TGTGCCAGCAGCCAAGTTCGCTACGAGCAGTACTTC.

This clone occurred once. An end of the junction does not agree with germline; a read error may underlie this. The sample contains more than one DNA sequence encoding this CDR3. Here the CDR3 DNA reads TGCGCCTGGAGTGTACGGGACCCCTACGAGCAGTACTTC. Its translation is CAWSVRDPYEQYF. The chain joins TRBV30 to TRBJ2-7; D may match TRBD1 or TRBD2 (5 bases each). The V gene's germline CDR1 is GTSNPN and CDR2 SVGIG (reference sequence). The CDR3 is made up of 13 amino acids. Full variable domain (rest looked up from reference TRBV30 and TRBJ2-7): SQTIHQWPATLVQPVGSPLSLECTVEGTSNPNLYWYRQAAGRGLQLLFYSVGIGQISSEVPQNLSASRPQDRQFILSSKKLLLSDSGFYLCAWSVRDPYEQYFGPGTRLTVT.

The V call is TRBV7-3, the J call TRBJ2-2; D perhaps matches TRBD1 (6 bases). The CDR3 runs 17 residues. The V gene lost 2 bases and the J gene lost 3 bases, with 16 bases spanning the gap. The germline gives CDR1 SGHTA, CDR2 FQGTGA. CDR3 nucleotide sequence: TGTGCCAGCAGCTTATTATCGGCAGGGGTAGACACCGGGGAGCTGTTTTTT. It is translated as CASSLLSAGVDTGELFF.

V usage is TRBV5-1 and J usage is TRBJ2-7; 7 bases match TRBD1. The germline V gene encodes CDR1 SGHRS and CDR2 YFSETQ. V lost 2 bases, J lost 5 bases, and 4 bases stayed unmatched. The CDR3 loop spans 13 amino acids. CDR3 coding DNA: TGCGCCAGCAGCTTAATGACAGGGAACGAGCAGTACTTC. Amino acids: CASSLMTGNEQYF. Variable domain in full (rest from reference TRBV5-1 and TRBJ2-7): KAGVTQTPRYLIKTRGQQVTLSCSPISGHRSVSWYQQTPGQGLQFLFEYFSETQRNKGNFPGRFSGRQFSNSRSEMNVSTLELGDSALYLCASSLMTGNEQYFGPGTRLTVT.

The V gene is TRBV2, the J gene TRBJ2-7, with D perhaps given as TRBD1 or TRBD2 (6 bases each). The V end lost 7 bases, the J end lost 4 bases, and 14 bases lay between the germline ends. Germline V gene lookup returns CDR1 SNHLY and CDR2 FYNNEI. The CDR3 is 13 residues long. CDR3 in amino acids: CASTGGRPYEQYF. The DNA of the CDR3 is TGTGCCAGCACCGGGGGCCGCCCGTACGAGCAGTACTTC.

V usage is TRBV7-9 and J usage is TRBJ2-3; D could derive from TRBD1 or TRBD2 (5 bases each). From germline, CDR1 is SEHNR and CDR2 FQNEAQ (reference sequence). This CDR3 has 14 residues. V was clipped by 4 bases and J by 0 bases, with 8 bases between them. CDR3 sequence reads: CASSSRDSTDTQYF. The DNA for the CDR3 is TGTGCCAGCAGCTCTCGGGACAGCACAGATACGCAGTATTTT. Combining the CDR3 with reference TRBV7-9 and TRBJ2-3 gives the whole variable domain DTGVSQNPRHKITKRGQNVTFRCDPISEHNRLYWYRQTLGQGPEFLTYFQNEAQLEKSRLLSDRFSAERPKGSFSTLEIQRTEQGDSAMYLCASSSRDSTDTQYFGPGTRLTVL.

The CDR3 spells CASSLRPTLLMVYEQYF. The DNA of the CDR3 is TGTGCCAGCAGTCTTAGACCGACACTTTTGATGGTCTACGAGCAGTACTTC. The chain links TRBV28 to TRBJ2-7; no firm D call. Germline V gives CDR1 MDHEN, CDR2 SYDVKM. V was shortened by 5 bases and J by 3 bases, with 23 bases between the two germline ends. This CDR3 comprises 17 residues.

A note on this clone: The sample contains more than one DNA sequence encoding this CDR3. The chain combines TRBV7-2 with TRBJ2-3; 8 positions match TRBD2. CDR3 length: 15 residues. CDR1 is SGHTA, CDR2 FQGNSA, per germline. The trim removed 3 bases at V and 0 bases at J, leaving 2 bases unmatched. The CDR3 DNA reads TGTGCCAGCAGCTTTTCTAGCGGGAGCACAGATACGCAGTATTTT. Its protein product is CASSFSSGSTDTQYF.

The chain combines TRBV6-5 with TRBJ2-1; 12 nucleotides line up with TRBD2. The CDR3 sequence is 15 residues long. CDR1 MNHEY and CDR2 SVGAGI come from the germline V gene. V gave up 7 bases and J gave up 7 bases; unmatched junction bases: 8. The CDR3 nucleotides are TGTGCCAGCACCCAGGGACTAGCGGGTGGTAATGAGCAGTTCTTC. Protein: CASTQGLAGGNEQFF.

The chain carries TRBV7-3 and TRBJ2-5; 7 bases map to TRBD1. V shed 4 bases, J shed 4 bases, and the junction held 3 bases outside the gene matches. Germline V CDR1 and CDR2: SGHTA, FQGTGA. The CDR3 spans 13 residues. The CDR3 nucleotides are TGTGCCAGCAGCTATGGGACAGTAGAGACCCAGTACTTC. Translating it yields CASSYGTVETQYF.

This clone was observed once. V is TRBV13 and J is TRBJ2-7, with D hard to call. CDR1 PRHDT and CDR2 FYEKMQ come from the germline V gene (reference sequence). The V gene lost 3 bases and the J gene lost 3 bases, with 9 bases spanning the gap. CDR3 length: 13 amino acids. The CDR3 reads CASSFARSYEQYF. The CDR3 region has the DNA TGTGCCAGCAGCTTCGCAAGAAGCTACGAGCAGTACTTC.

This clone has a handful of counts. The chain recombines TRBV6-4 with TRBJ2-1; 9 nucleotides line up with TRBD2. This CDR3 has 13 amino acids. CDR1 and CDR2 from the germline V gene are MRHNA and SNTAGT. Unmatched junction bases numbered 1, after V lost 4 bases and J lost 6 bases. This CDR3 is CASSVSGSNEQFF. CDR3 sequence (DNA): TGTGCCAGCAGTGTTAGCGGGAGCAATGAGCAGTTCTTC.

The genes are TRBV7-9 and TRBJ2-4; possible D gene TRBD1, 5 bases. Germline V gene data show CDR1 as SEHNR and CDR2 as FQNEAQ (reference sequence). The CDR3 is 15 residues long. V was trimmed by 5 bases and J by 15 bases, leaving 26 bases between them. CDR3 loop: CASSPGQGPAGIAYF. CDR3 nucleotides: TGTGCCAGCAGCCCTGGGCAGGGTCCGGCAGGCATCGCGTACTTC.

V usage is TRBV7-2 and J usage is TRBJ1-2, with TRBD1 matching 11 bases. This CDR3 is 15 amino acids long. Germline V gives CDR1 SGHTA, CDR2 FQGNSA. V was clipped by 2 bases and J by 6 bases; unmatched bases: 5. The CDR3 bases are TGTGCCAGCAGCTTAAGGGGACAGGGGGAAAATGGCTACACCTTC. Protein product: CASSLRGQGENGYTF.

The chain recombines TRBV7-6 with TRBJ2-1; TRBD2 agrees at 8 bases. With 0 bases clipped from V and 1 base from J, the junction kept 2 bases outside the gene matches. Germline assignment: CDR1 SGHVS and CDR2 FNYEAQ. The CDR3 is 16 residues long. The CDR3 sequence is CASSLAVAGSYNEQFF. CDR3 DNA: TGTGCCAGCAGCTTAGCAGTAGCGGGATCCTACAATGAGCAGTTCTTC.

The chain uses TRBV28 and TRBJ2-7, with D perhaps TRBD2 (6 bases). The CDR3 is made up of 14 amino acids. V lost 6 bases to trimming and J lost 3 bases, with 15 bases between them. Germline CDR1 is MDHEN and CDR2 is SYDVKM. The CDR3 here is CASSLLGTLYEQYF. In nucleotides, the CDR3 is TGTGCCAGCAGCTTACTAGGGACTCTCTACGAGCAGTACTTC.

The chain joins TRBV5-4 to TRBJ2-3, with 7 bases that match TRBD2. Germline V gives CDR1 SGHNT, CDR2 YYREEE (reference sequence). J lost 5 bases, V lost 4 bases, and 10 bases had no gene match. The CDR3 totals 15 residues. The CDR3 region is CASSPALGREDTQYF. DNA of the CDR3: TGTGCCAGCAGCCCAGCCTTAGGGAGGGAAGATACGCAGTATTTT.

CDR3 sequence (DNA): TGCGCCAGCAGCATAACAGGGACCGGGGAGCTGTTTTTT. The encoded protein is CASSITGTGELFF. V usage is TRBV5-1 and J usage is TRBJ2-2; TRBD1 might be the D (6 bases). CDR1 and CDR2 (germline): SGHRS, YFSETQ. The ends were cut back, 4 bases at V and 5 bases at J, with 9 bases in the middle. The CDR3 length is 13 residues.

The chain couples TRBV15 to TRBJ2-7, with 7 bases aligning to TRBD2. Losses at the gene ends were 1 base for V and 0 bases for J; bases not matched to a gene: 12. The V gene's germline CDR1 is LNHNV and CDR2 YYDKDF (reference sequence). The CDR3 is 18 amino acids. The CDR3 DNA is TGTGCCACCAGCAGAGGGGATACTAGCGTTGCGAGCTCCTACGAGCAGTACTTC. Translation gives CATSRGDTSVASSYEQYF. The full variable domain, completed using reference TRBV15 and TRBJ2-7, is DAMVIQNPRYQVTQFGKPVTLSCSQTLNHNVMYWYQQKSSQAPKLLFHYYDKDFNNEADTPDNFQSRRPNTSFCFLDIRSPGLGDTAMYLCATSRGDTSVASSYEQYFGPGTRLTVT.

The CDR3 coding sequence is TGTGCCAGCAGTTTATACAGGGCGACTAATGAAAAACTGTTTTTT. It codes for CASSLYRATNEKLFF. J is TRBJ1-4 and V is TRBV28; tentative D call: TRBD1 (6 bases). Germline V CDR1 and CDR2: MDHEN, SYDVKM. The V end lost 1 base, the J end lost 2 bases, and 8 bases lay between the germline ends. The CDR3 totals 15 residues. Full variable domain (missing parts from reference TRBV28 and TRBJ1-4): DVKVTQSSRYLVKRTGEKVFLECVQDMDHENMFWYRQDPGLGLRLIYFSYDVKMKEKGDIPEGYSVSREKKERFSLILESASTNQTSMYLCASSLYRATNEKLFFGSGTQLSVL.

Concerning this clone: The same CDR3 can be traced to other DNA sequences in this sample. This chain links TRBV5-1 with TRBJ2-2, with a possible D match to TRBD1 (5 bases). Trimming shortened V by 0 bases and J by 0 bases, and 9 bases separated the two germline ends. Germline CDR1 SGHRS, CDR2 YFSETQ. The CDR3 is made up of 16 amino acids. For the CDR3, the DNA is TGCGCCAGCAGCTTGGCAGGGCGCCCGAACACCGGGGAGCTGTTTTTT. Translating it yields CASSLAGRPNTGELFF.

This chain links TRBV10-3 with TRBJ2-1; 15 nucleotides match TRBD2. The CDR3 loop spans 20 amino acids. The J segment lost 3 bases and the V segment lost 6 bases, leaving 15 bases of the junction unmatched. Germline V CDR1 and CDR2: ENHRY, SYGVKD. The CDR3 sequence: CAISGGGTSGRLPLYNEQFF. Written as DNA, the CDR3 is TGTGCCATCAGCGGGGGAGGGACTAGCGGGAGGCTCCCGCTCTACAATGAGCAGTTCTTC.

This sequence joins TRBV7-8 and TRBJ1-1; TRBD1 aligns across 9 bases. The CDR3 contains 18 residues. V gave up 5 bases and J gave up 0 bases; unmatched junction bases: 13. CDR1 and CDR2 (germline): SGHVS, FQNEAQ. The CDR3 DNA follows: TGTGCCAGCAGCATTACAAGCGGGACAGGGACAATGAACACTGAAGCTTTCTTT. It yields the protein CASSITSGTGTMNTEAFF.